The entry below describes one T cell receptor beta chain. Antigen unknown. The data belong to a study of cytomegalovirus exposure and HLA in healthy donors. Study-wide points: Some V segments (TRBV6-2 and TRBV6-3 among them) were excluded as indistinguishable.

PCR involved 60 Vbeta and 13 Jbeta primers. TCRdb keeps only in-frame clones here, not all; method: immunoSEQ multiplex PCR. The table includes 150,000 to 170,000 clones, around three quarters detected once. The CDR3 is 13 amino acids. Germline V gene data show CDR1 as MNHEY and CDR2 as SVGAGI. Trimming took off 6 bases at V and 4 bases at J, with 10 bases between the two ends. The V gene is TRBV6-5, the J gene TRBJ2-1; D is unresolved. The receptor's source is a woman in her forties in good health and CMV-seronegative. The source material was PBMCs. The CDR3 nucleotides are TGTGCCAGCAGACTCTCTAGTTACAATGAGCAGTTCTTC. It specifies CASRLSSYNEQFF.